This TCR beta chain was retrieved from a study of Ad26.COV2.S vaccination and SARS-CoV-2 variants. Study-wide context: Donor was one of the participants in the Ad26.COV2.S arm of the COV1001 trial.

Treatment: roughly 19 received Ad26.COV2.S at low or high dose, single or two shots; several received placebo; per-sample allocation not given. Samples were taken on day 63 after the first vaccine or placebo injection. The assay was immunoSEQ multiplex PCR, and TCRdb's table has in-frame clones only and misses some. Of under 550,000 clones in the sample, 85% to 90% are singletons; the top ten hold around 3.6%. The CDR3 has 15 residues. V dropped 0 bases and J dropped 5; count of bases not matched to a gene: 6. Germline CDR1 and CDR2: MGHRA and YSYEKL. This clone was seen only once. This sample comprised peripheral blood, obtained in a trial of Ad26.COV2.S vaccine versus placebo. The V call is TRBV4-1, the J call TRBJ2-5; TRBD2 matches 7 bases. The clonotype comes from a person aged 18-65 years who received the Ad26.COV2.S COVID-19 vaccine or a placebo. The CDR3 DNA sequence: TGCGCCAGCAGCCAAGACGAGCGGGGTGGGGAGACCCAGTACTTC. Protein: CASSQDERGGETQYF.